One and the same sample provided the 2 T cell receptor beta chains below, sequenced in a study of early T cells in non-severe SARS-CoV-2 infection. Via MiXCR, TCRdb re-called the 5' RACE reads, giving one row per CDR3 protein. The data hold roughly 46,000 distinct CDR3 sequences, with around 6.9% observed a single time. The sequenced material came from whole blood. The receptors originated from an adult who was a healthcare worker with PCR-confirmed SARS-CoV-2 infection or an uninfected control (not recorded which).

The table lists this clonotype with many counts. The chain couples TRBV3-1 to TRBJ2-5, with 9 bases that match TRBD2. CDR3 length: 15 residues. Germline lookup yields CDR1 LGHDT and CDR2 YNNKEL (reference sequence). The trim removed 2 bases at V and 2 bases at J, leaving 3 bases unmatched. In nucleotides, the CDR3 is TGTGCCAGCAGCCAAAGACTAGCGGCGCAAGAGACCCAGTACTTC. Encoded protein: CASSQRLAAQETQYF.

This clonotype has ten or more counts. J is TRBJ2-3 and V is TRBV5-1, with 9 bases matching TRBD1. Trimming at V came to 4 bases and at J to 5 bases, leaving 5 bases not matched to a gene. Germline CDR1 is SGHRS and CDR2 is YFSETQ. The CDR3 length is 14 residues. CDR3 DNA: TGCGCCAGCAGCGGGGGACAGGGAGTAGATACGCAGTATTTT. Translating gives CASSGGQGVDTQYF. Combining the CDR3 with reference TRBV5-1 and TRBJ2-3 gives the whole variable domain KAGVTQTPRYLIKTRGQQVTLSCSPISGHRSVSWYQQTPGQGLQFLFEYFSETQRNKGNFPGRFSGRQFSNSRSEMNVSTLELGDSALYLCASSGGQGVDTQYFGPGTRLTVL.